The rows below give T cell receptor beta chains drawn from one sample of a study of Graves' ophthalmopathy and Graves' hyperthyroidism. MiXCR, applied by TCRdb to the multiplex PCR reads, yields one record per CDR3 protein. The data show about 400,000 distinct CDR3 sequences, about 21% seen once. The sample consisted of peripheral blood. The receptors were gathered from a woman younger than 30 with stable Graves' hyperthyroidism. Both conserved end residues are part of each CDR3. The D gene is left open where the match is weak. Clone size is shown for a subset of rows, as once, few, many or a class of expanded clone.

v_call	clone_size	j_call	d_call	cdr3_aa	cdr3_nt
TRBV28	many	TRBJ2-5	TRBD2	CASRSLLGGAETQYF	TGTGCCAGCAGATCCCTTCTCGGGGGGGCGGAGACCCAGTACTTC
TRBV6-2/TRBV6-3	many	TRBJ1-1	.	CASSYGGLYTEAFF	TGTGCCAGCAGTTACGGGGGGCTATACACTGAAGCTTTCTTT
TRBV28	.	TRBJ2-4	.	CASRMGHVTPHQYF	TGTGCCAGCAGGATGGGACACGTAACCCCACATCAGTACTTC
TRBV4-3	many	TRBJ2-7	.	CASSQATGDYYEQYF	TGCGCCAGCAGCCAAGCGACAGGTGACTACTACGAGCAGTACTTC
TRBV6-4	.	TRBJ1-1	TRBD1	CAGRQGENTEAFF	TGTGCCGGCCGACAGGGGGAGAACACTGAAGCTTTCTTT
TRBV20-1	.	TRBJ1-6	.	CSAKVESSYNSPLHF	TGCAGTGCTAAGGTGGAGAGCTCCTATAATTCACCCCTCCACTTT
TRBV20-1	many	TRBJ1-5	.	CSAKTAPHQPQHF	TGCAGTGCCAAGACAGCGCCTCATCAGCCCCAGCATTTT
TRBV10-3	many	TRBJ2-7	.	CAISESSPAVNTYEQYF	TGTGCCATCAGTGAGTCGTCTCCAGCAGTTAACACCTACGAGCAGTACTTC
TRBV20-1	many	TRBJ1-6	.	CSALITGPRNSPLHF	TGCAGTGCCCTAATTACAGGACCGAGAAATTCACCCCTCCACTTT
TRBV18	many	TRBJ2-7	.	CASSPPGGGPEQYF	TGTGCCAGCTCACCACCGGGAGGAGGGCCCGAGCAGTACTTC
TRBV7-2	many	TRBJ2-5	TRBD1	CASSRSTGQETQYF	TGTGCCAGCAGTCGATCGACAGGGCAAGAGACCCAGTACTTC
TRBV20-1	many	TRBJ2-5	.	CSARDVVGTQETQYF	TGCAGTGCTAGAGACGTGGTCGGGACCCAAGAGACCCAGTACTTC
TRBV6-1	many	TRBJ1-1	TRBD1	CASSVDRATEAFF	TGTGCCAGCAGCGTGGACAGGGCAACTGAAGCTTTCTTT
TRBV28	many	TRBJ2-5	TRBD1	CASSLSPRGTGPQETQYF	TGTGCCAGCAGTTTAAGCCCGAGAGGGACAGGGCCCCAAGAGACCCAGTACTTC
TRBV12-3/TRBV12-4	many	TRBJ1-1	.	CASSLARVGAFF	TGTGCCAGCAGTTTAGCCAGGGTTGGCGCTTTCTTT
TRBV13	few	TRBJ2-3	TRBD2	CASSLTSGRGTSDTQYF	TGTGCCAGCAGCTTGACTAGCGGGAGGGGGACCTCAGATACGCAGTATTTT